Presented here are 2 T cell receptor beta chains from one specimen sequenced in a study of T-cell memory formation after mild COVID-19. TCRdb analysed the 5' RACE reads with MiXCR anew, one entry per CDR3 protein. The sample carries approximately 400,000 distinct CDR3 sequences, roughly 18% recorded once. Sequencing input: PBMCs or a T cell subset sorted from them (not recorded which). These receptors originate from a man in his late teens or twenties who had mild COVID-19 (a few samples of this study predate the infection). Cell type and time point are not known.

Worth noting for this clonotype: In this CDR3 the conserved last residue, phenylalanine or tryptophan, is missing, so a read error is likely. CDR3 region: CASSVVGQGSGYTL. CDR3 coding DNA: TGTGCCAGCAGCGTAGTGGGACAGGGTTCCGGCTACACCTTA. The gene calls are TRBV9 and TRBJ1-2, with 9 positions matching TRBD1. Per the germline V gene, CDR1 is SGDLS and CDR2 is YYNGEE. V trimming: 0 bases; J trimming: 8 bases; junction bases outside the gene matches: 5. The CDR3 is 14 residues long.

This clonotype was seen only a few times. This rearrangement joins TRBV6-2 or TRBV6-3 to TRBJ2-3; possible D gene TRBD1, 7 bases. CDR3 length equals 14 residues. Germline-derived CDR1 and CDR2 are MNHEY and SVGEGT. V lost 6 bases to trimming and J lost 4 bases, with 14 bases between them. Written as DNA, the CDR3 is TGTGCCAGCAGGAGCAGGGGGGAGGCAGATACGCAGTATTTT. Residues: CASRSRGEADTQYF.